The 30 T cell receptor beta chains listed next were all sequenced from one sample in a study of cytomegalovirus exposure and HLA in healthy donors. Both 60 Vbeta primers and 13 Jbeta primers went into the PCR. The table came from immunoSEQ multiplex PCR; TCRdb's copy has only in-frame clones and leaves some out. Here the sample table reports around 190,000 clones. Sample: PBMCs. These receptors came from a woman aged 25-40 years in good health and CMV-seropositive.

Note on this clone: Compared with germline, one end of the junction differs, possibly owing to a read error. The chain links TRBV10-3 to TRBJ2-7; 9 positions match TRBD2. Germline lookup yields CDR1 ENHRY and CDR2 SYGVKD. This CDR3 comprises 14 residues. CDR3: CAISGASGEGEQYF. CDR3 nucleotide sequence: TGTGCAATCAGTGGGGCTAGCGGGGAAGGCGAGCAGTACTTC.

Written as DNA, the CDR3 is TGCGCCAGCAGTGGGGGTAGCGGGCCTTACGAGCAGTACTTC. Residues: CASSGGSGPYEQYF. The chain recombines TRBV10-1 with TRBJ2-5, with 7 bases identical to TRBD2. Gene TRBJ2-7 matches the end of the DNA better, so the J call may be wrong. The CDR3 runs to 14 residues. From germline, CDR1 is WNHNN and CDR2 SYGVQD (reference sequence).

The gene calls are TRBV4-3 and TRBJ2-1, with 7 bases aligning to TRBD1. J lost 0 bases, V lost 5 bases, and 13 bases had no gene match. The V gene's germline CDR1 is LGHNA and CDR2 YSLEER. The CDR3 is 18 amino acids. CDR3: CASSKTYRGGSSYNEQFF. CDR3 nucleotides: TGCGCCAGCAGCAAAACCTACAGGGGCGGTTCCTCCTACAATGAGCAGTTCTTC.

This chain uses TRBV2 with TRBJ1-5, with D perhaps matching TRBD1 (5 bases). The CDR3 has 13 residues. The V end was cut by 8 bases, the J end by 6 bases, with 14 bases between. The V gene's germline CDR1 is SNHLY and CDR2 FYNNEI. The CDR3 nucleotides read TGTGCCAGCCGGACATCAGGGATTCAGCCCCAGCATTTT. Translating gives CASRTSGIQPQHF.

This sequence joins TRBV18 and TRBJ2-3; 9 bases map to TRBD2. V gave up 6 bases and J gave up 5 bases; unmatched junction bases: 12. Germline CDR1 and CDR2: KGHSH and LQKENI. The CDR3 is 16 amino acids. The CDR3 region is CASSRNSGSGGDTQYF. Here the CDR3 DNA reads TGTGCCAGCTCGCGGAATAGCGGGAGCGGGGGAGATACGCAGTATTTT. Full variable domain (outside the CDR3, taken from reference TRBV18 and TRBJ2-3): NAGVMQNPRHLVRRRGQEARLRCSPMKGHSHVYWYRQLPEEGLKFMVYLQKENIIDESGMPKERFSAEFPKEGPSILRIQQVVRGDSAAYFCASSRNSGSGGDTQYFGPGTRLTVL.

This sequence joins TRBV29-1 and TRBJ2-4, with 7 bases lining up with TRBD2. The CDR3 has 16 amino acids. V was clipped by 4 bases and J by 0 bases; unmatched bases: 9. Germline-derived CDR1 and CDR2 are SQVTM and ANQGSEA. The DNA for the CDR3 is TGCAGCGTTGTTGCTTGGGGGGGAGTAGCCAAAAACATTCAGTACTTC. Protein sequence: CSVVAWGGVAKNIQYF.

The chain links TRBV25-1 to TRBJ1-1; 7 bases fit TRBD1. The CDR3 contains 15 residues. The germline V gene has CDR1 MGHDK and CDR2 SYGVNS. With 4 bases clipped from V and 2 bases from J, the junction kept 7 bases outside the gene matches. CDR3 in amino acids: CASSGSGTANTEAFF. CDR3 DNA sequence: TGTGCCAGCAGTGGTAGTGGGACAGCTAACACTGAAGCTTTCTTT.

CDR3 DNA: TGTGCTAGTGGTTCAATCTCGACAGGGGGAGCCTACGAGCAGTACTTC. This encodes CASGSISTGGAYEQYF. The gene calls are TRBV12-5 and TRBJ2-7, with TRBD1 matching 9 bases. The CDR3 sequence is 16 residues long. Germline lookup yields CDR1 LGHNT and CDR2 FRNRAP. Unmatched junction bases numbered 9, after V lost 4 bases and J lost 2 bases.

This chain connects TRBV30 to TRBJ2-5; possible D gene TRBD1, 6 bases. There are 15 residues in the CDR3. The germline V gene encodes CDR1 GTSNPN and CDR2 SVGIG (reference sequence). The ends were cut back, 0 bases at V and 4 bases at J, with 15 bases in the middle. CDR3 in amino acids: CAWSVVGASGETQYF. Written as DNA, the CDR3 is TGTGCCTGGAGTGTAGTGGGGGCTTCGGGAGAGACCCAGTACTTC.

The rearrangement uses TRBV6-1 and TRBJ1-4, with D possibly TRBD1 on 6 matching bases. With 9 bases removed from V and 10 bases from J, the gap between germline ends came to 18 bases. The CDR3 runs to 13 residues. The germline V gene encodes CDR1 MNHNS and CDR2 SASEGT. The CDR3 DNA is TGTGCCAGTACACTAGCGGGAGGGGGAAAACTGTTTTTT. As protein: CASTLAGGGKLFF.

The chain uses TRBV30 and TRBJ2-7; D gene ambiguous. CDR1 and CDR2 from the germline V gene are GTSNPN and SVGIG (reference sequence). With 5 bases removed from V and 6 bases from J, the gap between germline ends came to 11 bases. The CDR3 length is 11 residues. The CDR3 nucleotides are TGTGCCTGGGCTAGTAATGGCGAGCAGTACTTC. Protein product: CAWASNGEQYF.

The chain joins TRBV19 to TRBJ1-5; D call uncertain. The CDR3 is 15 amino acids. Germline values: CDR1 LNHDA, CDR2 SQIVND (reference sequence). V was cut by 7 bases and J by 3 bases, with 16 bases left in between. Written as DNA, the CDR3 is TGTGCCAGTACCCAGGCAGGCCGGAACAATCAGCCCCAGCATTTT. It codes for CASTQAGRNNQPQHF.

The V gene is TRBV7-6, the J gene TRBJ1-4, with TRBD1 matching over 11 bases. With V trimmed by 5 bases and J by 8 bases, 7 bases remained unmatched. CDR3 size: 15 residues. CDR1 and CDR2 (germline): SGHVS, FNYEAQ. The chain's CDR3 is CASSEWTGGEEKLFF. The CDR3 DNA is TGTGCCAGCAGCGAATGGACAGGGGGCGAGGAAAAACTGTTTTTT.

The DNA of the CDR3 is TGTGCCAGCAGCTTAATGGGACTAGCGGGGTACACAGATACGCAGTATTTT. Its protein is CASSLMGLAGYTDTQYF. The rearrangement joins TRBV7-6 to TRBJ2-3, with 13 bases lining up with TRBD2. The CDR3 runs 17 residues. Germline V CDR1 and CDR2: SGHVS, FNYEAQ. After removal of 2 bases from V and 2 bases from J, the junction contained 4 bases not matched to a gene.

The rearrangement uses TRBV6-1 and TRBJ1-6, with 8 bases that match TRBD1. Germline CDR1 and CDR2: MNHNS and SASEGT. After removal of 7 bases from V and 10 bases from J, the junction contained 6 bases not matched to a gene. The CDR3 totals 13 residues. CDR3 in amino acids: CASTQDRESPLHF. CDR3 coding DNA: TGTGCCAGCACCCAGGACAGGGAGTCACCCCTCCACTTT.

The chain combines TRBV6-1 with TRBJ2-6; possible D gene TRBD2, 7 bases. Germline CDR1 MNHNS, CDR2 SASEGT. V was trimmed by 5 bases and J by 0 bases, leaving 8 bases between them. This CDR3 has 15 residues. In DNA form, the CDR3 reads TGTGCCAGCAGTCGGGGGGCCTCTGGGGCCAACGTCCTGACTTTC. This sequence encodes CASSRGASGANVLTF.

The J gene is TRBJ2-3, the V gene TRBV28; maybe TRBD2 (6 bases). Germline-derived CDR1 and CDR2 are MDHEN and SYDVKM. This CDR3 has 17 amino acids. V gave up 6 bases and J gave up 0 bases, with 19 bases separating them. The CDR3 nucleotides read TGTGCCAGCAGCCTTTTTAATAGCGGACGTAGCACAGATACGCAGTATTTT. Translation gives CASSLFNSGRSTDTQYF.

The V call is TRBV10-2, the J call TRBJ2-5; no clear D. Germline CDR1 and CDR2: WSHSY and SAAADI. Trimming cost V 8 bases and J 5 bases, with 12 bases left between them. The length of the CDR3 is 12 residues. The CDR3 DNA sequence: TGCGCCAGCTTCCAGGTCCCGGAGACCCAGTACTTC. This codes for CASFQVPETQYF.

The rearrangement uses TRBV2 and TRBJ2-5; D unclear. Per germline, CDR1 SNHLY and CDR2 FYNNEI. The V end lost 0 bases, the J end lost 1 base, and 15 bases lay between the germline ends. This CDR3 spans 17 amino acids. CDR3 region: CASSEAVKRRSQETQYF. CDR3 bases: TGTGCCAGCAGTGAAGCGGTCAAACGCAGGTCCCAAGAGACCCAGTACTTC.

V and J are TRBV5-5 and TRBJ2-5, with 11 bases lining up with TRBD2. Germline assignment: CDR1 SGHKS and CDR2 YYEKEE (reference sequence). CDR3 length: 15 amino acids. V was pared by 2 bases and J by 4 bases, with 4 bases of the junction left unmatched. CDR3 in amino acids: CASSFFSGGGETQYF. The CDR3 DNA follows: TGTGCCAGCAGCTTTTTTAGCGGGGGGGGAGAGACCCAGTACTTC.

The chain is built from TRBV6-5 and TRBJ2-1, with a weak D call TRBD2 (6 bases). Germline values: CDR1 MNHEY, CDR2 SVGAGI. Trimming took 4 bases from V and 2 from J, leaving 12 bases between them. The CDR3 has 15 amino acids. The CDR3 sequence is CASSLGGWTYNEQFF. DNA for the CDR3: TGTGCCAGCAGTTTGGGGGGATGGACCTACAATGAGCAGTTCTTC.

The CDR3 is CASRYTGTGPFYTF. The CDR3 DNA is TGTGCCAGCAGATATACCGGGACAGGCCCCTTCTACACCTTC. The gene calls are TRBV6-5 and TRBJ1-2; the match to TRBD1 covers 8 bases. V gave up 6 bases and J gave up 10 bases; unmatched junction bases: 13. The CDR3 is made up of 14 amino acids. The germline gives CDR1 MNHEY, CDR2 SVGAGI.

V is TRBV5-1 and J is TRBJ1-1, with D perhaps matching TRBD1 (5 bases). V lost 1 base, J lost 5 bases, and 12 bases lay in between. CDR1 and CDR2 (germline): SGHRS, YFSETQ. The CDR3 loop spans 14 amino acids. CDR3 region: CASSLIGVWTEAFF. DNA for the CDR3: TGCGCCAGCAGCTTGATAGGGGTTTGGACTGAAGCTTTCTTT.

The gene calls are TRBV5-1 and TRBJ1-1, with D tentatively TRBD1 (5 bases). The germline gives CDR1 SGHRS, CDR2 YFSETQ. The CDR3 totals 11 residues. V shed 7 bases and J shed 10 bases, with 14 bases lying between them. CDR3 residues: CASEMAGVAFF. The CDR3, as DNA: TGCGCCAGCGAGATGGCGGGGGTAGCTTTCTTT. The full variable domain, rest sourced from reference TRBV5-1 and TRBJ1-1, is KAGVTQTPRYLIKTRGQQVTLSCSPISGHRSVSWYQQTPGQGLQFLFEYFSETQRNKGNFPGRFSGRQFSNSRSEMNVSTLELGDSALYLCASEMAGVAFFGQGTRLTVV.

Written as DNA, the CDR3 is TGTGCCAGCAGTGGAGATGAGCAGTTCTTC. Protein product: CASSGDEQFF. The chain recombines TRBV2 with TRBJ2-1, with no clear D. Trimming left V 4 bases short and J 8 bases short, with 3 bases between. The CDR3 has 10 residues. The germline gives CDR1 SNHLY, CDR2 FYNNEI. Drawing the rest from reference TRBV2 and TRBJ2-1, the complete variable domain is EPEVTQTPSHQVTQMGQEVILRCVPISNHLYFYWYRQILGQKVEFLVSFYNNEISEKSEIFDDQFSVERPDGSNFTLKIRSTKLEDSAMYFCASSGDEQFFGPGTRLTVL.

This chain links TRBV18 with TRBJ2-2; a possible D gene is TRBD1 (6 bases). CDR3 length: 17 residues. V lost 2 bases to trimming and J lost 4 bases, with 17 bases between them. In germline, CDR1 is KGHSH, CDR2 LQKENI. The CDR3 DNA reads TGTGCCAGCTCACCATCCGTTCCAGGGGTGAGCACCGGGGAGCTGTTTTTT. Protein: CASSPSVPGVSTGELFF.

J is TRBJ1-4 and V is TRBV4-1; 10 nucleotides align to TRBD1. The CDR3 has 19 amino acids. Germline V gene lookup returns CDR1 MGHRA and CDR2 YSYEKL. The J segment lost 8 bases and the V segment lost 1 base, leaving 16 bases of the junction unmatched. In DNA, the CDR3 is TGCGCCAGCAGCCAAGCAGGACAGGGGGACCCAAATCGCCTCGAAAAACTGTTTTTT. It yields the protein CASSQAGQGDPNRLEKLFF.

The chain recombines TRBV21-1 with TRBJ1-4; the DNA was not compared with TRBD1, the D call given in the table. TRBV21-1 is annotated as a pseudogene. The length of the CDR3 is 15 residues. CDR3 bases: TGTGCCAGCAGCAAGACAGGGAAGGAAGGTGAAAAACTGTTTTTT. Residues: CASSKTGKEGEKLFF.

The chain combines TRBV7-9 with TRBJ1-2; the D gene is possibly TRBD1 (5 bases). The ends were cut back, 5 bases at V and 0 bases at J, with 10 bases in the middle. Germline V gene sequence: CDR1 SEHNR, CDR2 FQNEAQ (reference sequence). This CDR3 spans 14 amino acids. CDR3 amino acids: CASSTQTANYGYTF. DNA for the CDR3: TGTGCCAGCAGCACACAGACAGCTAACTATGGCTACACCTTC.

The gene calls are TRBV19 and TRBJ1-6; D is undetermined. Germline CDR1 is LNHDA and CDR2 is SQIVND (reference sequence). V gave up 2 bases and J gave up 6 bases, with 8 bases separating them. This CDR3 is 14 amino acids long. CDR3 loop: CASSILRSNSPLHF. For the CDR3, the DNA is TGTGCCAGTAGTATACTAAGGAGTAATTCACCCCTCCACTTT.